The present T cell receptor (beta chain) was sequenced within a study of T cell repertoires in cytomegalovirus infection. Study as a whole: Public signatures in TCR beta pointed to CMV infection and matching HLA type. Study-level points and caveats: Across the ex vivo response, the dominant clonotypes were HLA-C-restricted CMV-specific TCR beta clonotypes.

Comment on this clonotype: Antigen unknown.

TCRdb reanalysed the reads using MiXCR and keeps one entry per CDR3 protein. The sample contains 200,000 to 300,000 distinct CDR3 sequences, roughly 13% of which appear only once. The germline CDR1 and CDR2 sequences are SGHDN and FVKESK. V lost 0 bases to trimming and J lost 3 bases; unmatched junction nucleotides: 8. The CDR3 has 17 residues. The rearrangement links TRBV14 to TRBJ2-1; 7 positions agree with TRBD1. The sequencing input was PBMCs. This TCR derives from a human donor in good health (CMV status not recorded). Some clones in this sample may be carry-over from other donors' samples. CDR3 sequence reads: CASSQDTDRVVYNEQFF. CDR3 sequence (DNA): TGTGCCAGCAGCCAAGATACCGACAGGGTCGTCTACAATGAGCAGTTCTTC.